This T cell receptor beta chain was documented in a study of shared clonotypes between healthy human individuals. Per the germline V gene, CDR1 is DFQATT and CDR2 is SNEGSKA (reference sequence). The CDR3 extends over 10 amino acids. Trimming stripped 3 bases from V and 10 bases from J, with 7 bases between. Sequenced by immunoSEQ multiplex PCR; TCRdb stores in-frame clones only, minus some. The sample shows some 1,100,000 clones, around 78% of them seen only once. There are many counts of this clone. The V call is TRBV20-1, the J call TRBJ2-1; D remains ambiguous. Sequences were obtained from memory CD4+ T cells from PBMCs. Subset described: CD45RA-negative fraction. The sequence was obtained from a man aged 18 to 35 in good health. Some clones in this sample may be carry-over from other donors' samples. The CDR3 sequence is CSASPEEQFF. The CDR3 DNA reads as TGCAGTGCTAGTCCTGAGGAGCAGTTCTTC.